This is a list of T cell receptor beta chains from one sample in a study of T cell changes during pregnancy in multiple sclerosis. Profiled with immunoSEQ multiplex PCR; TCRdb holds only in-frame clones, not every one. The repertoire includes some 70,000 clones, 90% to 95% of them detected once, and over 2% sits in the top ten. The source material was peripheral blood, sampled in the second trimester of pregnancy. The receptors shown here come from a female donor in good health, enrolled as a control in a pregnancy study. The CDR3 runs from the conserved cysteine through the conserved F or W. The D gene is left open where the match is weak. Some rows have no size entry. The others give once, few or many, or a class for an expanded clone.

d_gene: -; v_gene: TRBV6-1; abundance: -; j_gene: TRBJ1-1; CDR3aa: CASTEGSNDAFF; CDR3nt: TGTGCCAGCACCGAGGGCAGCAATGATGCTTTCTTT
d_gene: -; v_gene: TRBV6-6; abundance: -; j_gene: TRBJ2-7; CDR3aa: CASSNGDEQYF; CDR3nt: TGTGCCAGCAGTAACGGGGACGAGCAGTACTTC
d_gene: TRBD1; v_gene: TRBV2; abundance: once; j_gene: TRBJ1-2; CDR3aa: CASNGDRASHGYTF; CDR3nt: TGTGCCAGCAACGGGGACAGGGCCTCCCATGGCTACACCTTC
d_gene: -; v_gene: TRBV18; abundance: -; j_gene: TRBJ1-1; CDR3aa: CASSPGSTGTWGAFF; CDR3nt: TGTGCCAGCTCACCAGGGTCTACAGGGACCTGGGGAGCTTTCTTT
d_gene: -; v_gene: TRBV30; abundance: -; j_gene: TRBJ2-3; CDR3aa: CALTGLADTQYF; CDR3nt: TGTGCCCTTACAGGGCTCGCAGATACGCAGTATTTT
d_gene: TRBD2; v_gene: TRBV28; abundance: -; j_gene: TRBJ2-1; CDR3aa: CASTSGGEHEQFF; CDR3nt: TGTGCCAGCACTAGCGGGGGGGAGCATGAGCAGTTCTTC
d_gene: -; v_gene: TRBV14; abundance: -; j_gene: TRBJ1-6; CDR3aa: CASSQLTGTNSPLHF; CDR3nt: TGTGCCAGCAGCCAACTGACAGGAACTAATTCACCCCTCCACTTT
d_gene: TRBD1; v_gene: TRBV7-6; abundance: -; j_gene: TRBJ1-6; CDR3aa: CASSSPDRVSLHF; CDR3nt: TGTGCCAGCAGCTCCCCGGACAGGGTCTCCCTCCACTTT
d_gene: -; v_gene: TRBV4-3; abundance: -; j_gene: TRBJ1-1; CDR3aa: CASSQDPEVRTEAFF; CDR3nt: TGCGCCAGCAGCCAAGATCCCGAGGTGCGGACTGAAGCTTTCTTT
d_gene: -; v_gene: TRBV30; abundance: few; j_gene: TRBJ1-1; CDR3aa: CAWTGVGEAFF; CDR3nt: TGTGCCTGGACGGGGGTGGGTGAAGCTTTCTTT
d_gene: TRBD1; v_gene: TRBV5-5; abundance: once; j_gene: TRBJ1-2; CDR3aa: CASSLGQGGFGYTF; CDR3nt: TGTGCCAGCAGCTTGGGACAGGGGGGCTTTGGCTACACCTTC
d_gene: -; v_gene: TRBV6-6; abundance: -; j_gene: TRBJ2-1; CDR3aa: CASSPTANEQFF; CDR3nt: TGTGCCAGCAGCCCGACTGCTAATGAGCAGTTCTTC
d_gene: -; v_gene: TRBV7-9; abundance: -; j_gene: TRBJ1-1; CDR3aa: CASSLGYEVDEAFF; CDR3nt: TGTGCCAGCAGCTTAGGGTATGAGGTTGATGAAGCTTTCTTT
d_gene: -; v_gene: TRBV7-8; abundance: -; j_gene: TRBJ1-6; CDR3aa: CASSIFPGTYNSPLHF; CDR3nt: TGTGCCAGCAGCATATTTCCCGGGACTTATAATTCACCCCTCCACTTT
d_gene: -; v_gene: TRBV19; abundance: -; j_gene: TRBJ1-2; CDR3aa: CASKDSPNYGYTF; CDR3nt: TGTGCCAGTAAGGACAGCCCTAACTATGGCTACACCTTC
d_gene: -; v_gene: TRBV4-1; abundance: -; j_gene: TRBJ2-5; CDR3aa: CASSQDGDSRETQYF; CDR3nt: TGCGCCAGCAGCCAAGATGGGGACTCGAGAGAGACCCAGTACTTC
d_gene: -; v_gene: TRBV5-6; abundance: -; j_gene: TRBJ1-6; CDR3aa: CASAERPHGPLHF; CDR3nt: TGTGCCAGCGCTGAGAGGCCGCATGGGCCCCTCCACTTT
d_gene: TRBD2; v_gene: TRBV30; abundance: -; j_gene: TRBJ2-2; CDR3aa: CAWTGLGTGELFF; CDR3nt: TGTGCCTGGACCGGACTAGGTACCGGGGAGCTGTTTTTT
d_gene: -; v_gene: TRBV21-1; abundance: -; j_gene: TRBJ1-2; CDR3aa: CASSNGGQNYGYTF; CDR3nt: TGTGCCAGCAGCAACGGGGGACAGAACTATGGCTACACCTTC
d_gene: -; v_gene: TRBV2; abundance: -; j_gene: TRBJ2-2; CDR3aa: CASTLRGANTGELFF; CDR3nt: TGTGCCAGCACTCTCAGGGGGGCGAACACCGGGGAGCTGTTTTTT
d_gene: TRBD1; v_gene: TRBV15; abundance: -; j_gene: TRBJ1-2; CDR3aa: CATSRDLDRAGDGYTF; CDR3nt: TGTGCCACCAGCAGAGATCTAGACAGGGCTGGAGATGGCTACACCTTC
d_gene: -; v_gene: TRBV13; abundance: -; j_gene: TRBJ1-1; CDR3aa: CASSSQRGSEAFF; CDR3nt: TGTGCCAGCAGCAGTCAGAGAGGTTCTGAAGCTTTCTTT
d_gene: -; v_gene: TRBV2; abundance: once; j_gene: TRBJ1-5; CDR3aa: CASSAGFRNQPQHF; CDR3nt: TGTGCCAGCAGTGCGGGGTTTCGCAATCAGCCCCAGCATTTT
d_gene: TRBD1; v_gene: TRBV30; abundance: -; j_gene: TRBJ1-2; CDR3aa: CAWRLTNRGTYGYTF; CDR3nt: TGTGCCTGGAGGCTCACTAACAGGGGGACCTATGGCTACACCTTC
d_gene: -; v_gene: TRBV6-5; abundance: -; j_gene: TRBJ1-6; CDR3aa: CASSYSRQNNSPLHF; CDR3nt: TGTGCCAGCAGTTACTCTAGACAGAATAATTCACCCCTCCACTTT
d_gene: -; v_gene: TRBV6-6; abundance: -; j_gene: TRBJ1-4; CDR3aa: CASSYSREKLFF; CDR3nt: TGTGCCAGCAGTTACTCGAGGGAAAAACTGTTTTTT
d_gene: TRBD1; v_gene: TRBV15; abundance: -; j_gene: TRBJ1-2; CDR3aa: CATSLSPGQANYGYTF; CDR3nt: TGTGCCACCAGCCTTTCCCCGGGACAGGCTAACTATGGCTACACCTTC
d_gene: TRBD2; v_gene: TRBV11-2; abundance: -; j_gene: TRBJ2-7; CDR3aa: CASSGTSGGGEQYF; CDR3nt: TGTGCCAGCAGCGGGACTAGCGGGGGTGGCGAGCAGTACTTC
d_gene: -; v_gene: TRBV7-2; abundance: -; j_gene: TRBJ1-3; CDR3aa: CASSLTVTGGNTIYF; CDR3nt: TGTGCCAGCAGCTTAACCGTGACAGGCGGAAACACCATATATTTT
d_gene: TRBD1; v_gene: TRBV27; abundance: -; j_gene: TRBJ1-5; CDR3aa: CASSSLTGGGINQPQHF; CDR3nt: TGTGCCAGCAGTTCGCTGACAGGGGGGGGAATCAATCAGCCCCAGCATTTT
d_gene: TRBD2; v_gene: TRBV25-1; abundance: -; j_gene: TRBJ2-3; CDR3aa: CASSARTSGSTDTQYF; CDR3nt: TGTGCCAGCAGTGCCCGGACTAGCGGGAGCACAGATACGCAGTATTTT
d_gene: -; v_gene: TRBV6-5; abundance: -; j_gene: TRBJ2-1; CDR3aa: CASSYRSYNEQFF; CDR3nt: TGTGCCAGCAGTTACCGCTCCTACAATGAGCAGTTCTTC
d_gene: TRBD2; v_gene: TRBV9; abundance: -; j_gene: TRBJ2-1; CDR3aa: CASGKRGPSYNEQFF; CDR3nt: TGTGCCAGCGGGAAGCGGGGCCCTTCCTACAATGAGCAGTTCTTC
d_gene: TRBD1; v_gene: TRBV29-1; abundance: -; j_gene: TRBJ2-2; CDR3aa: CSVADRVWGELFF; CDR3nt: TGCAGCGTTGCCGACAGGGTCTGGGGGGAGCTGTTTTTT
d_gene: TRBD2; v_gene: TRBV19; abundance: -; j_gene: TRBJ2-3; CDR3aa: CASKIAGGADTQYF; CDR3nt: TGTGCCAGCAAGATAGCGGGGGGCGCAGATACGCAGTATTTT
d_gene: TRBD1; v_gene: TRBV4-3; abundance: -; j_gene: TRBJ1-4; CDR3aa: CASSQEDPRGSNEKLFF; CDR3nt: TGCGCCAGCAGCCAAGAGGACCCCAGGGGGTCTAATGAAAAACTGTTTTTT
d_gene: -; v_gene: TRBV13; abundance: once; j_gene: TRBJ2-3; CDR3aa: CASSLVRGSQGGVGDTQYF; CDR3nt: TGTGCCAGCAGCTTAGTTCGGGGGAGCCAGGGAGGAGTAGGAGATACGCAGTATTTT
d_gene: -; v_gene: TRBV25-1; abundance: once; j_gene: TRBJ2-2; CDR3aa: CASSDPRQGMTGELFF; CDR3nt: TGTGCCAGCAGTGACCCCCGGCAGGGAATGACCGGGGAGCTGTTTTTT
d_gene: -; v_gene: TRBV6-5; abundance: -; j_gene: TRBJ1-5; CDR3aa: CASSWDTGQPQHF; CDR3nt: TGTGCCAGCAGCTGGGACACAGGTCAGCCCCAGCATTTT
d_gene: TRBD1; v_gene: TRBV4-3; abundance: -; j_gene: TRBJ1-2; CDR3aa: CASSQGGQEAGYTF; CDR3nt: TGCGCCAGCAGCCAAGGGGGACAGGAGGCCGGCTACACCTTC
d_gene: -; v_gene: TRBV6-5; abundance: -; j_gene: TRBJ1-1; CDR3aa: CASSLGGGNTEAFF; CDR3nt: TGTGCCAGCAGTTTAGGGGGGGGGAACACTGAAGCTTTCTTT
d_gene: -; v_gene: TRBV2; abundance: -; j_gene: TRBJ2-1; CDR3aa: CASSDRSYNEQFF; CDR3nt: TGTGCCAGCAGTGATCGCTCCTACAATGAGCAGTTCTTC